This passage covers 28 T cell receptor beta chains from one sample sequenced in a study of CD8+ T cells in alopecia areata listed by TCRdb under 2018. Interpreted using the paper, the time point label stands for: around 29 days on oral tofacitinib. The treatment or condition label for this specimen denotes: oral pan-JAK inhibitor, 5-10 mg twice daily. Receptor amplification or capture employed the immunoSEQ multiplex PCR assay. RNA was extracted from all samples and reverse transcribed into cDNA as template for TCR sequencing. TCRdb re-hosts the immuneACCESS table, in-frame sequences only. Its copies lack some clones; in the studies checked, an unresolved V gene accounts for under half of them, and the cause for the rest is not known. Counted in this sample were some 150,000 clones; 65% to 90% of them appeared once. Just under 25% of the sample is in the top ten clones. The sample in question was CD8+ T cells sorted from blood, obtained at week 4, from a patient treated with tofacitinib. The receptors shown here come from a human donor with alopecia areata.

The chain has TRBV6-5 and TRBJ1-1; 8 bases line up with TRBD1. Germline V gene sequence: CDR1 MNHEY, CDR2 SVGAGI. J gave up 4 bases and V 8 bases, and 6 bases lay outside the gene matches. The CDR3 runs to 13 residues. The CDR3 region is CASERGTGTEAFF. The CDR3 DNA follows: TGTGCCAGCGAGAGGGGGACAGGCACTGAAGCTTTCTTT.

This clone was found a few times. The chain couples TRBV6-5 to TRBJ2-1; 8 bases line up with TRBD2. The V and J ends lost 0 bases and 7 bases, in that order; junction bases with no gene match: 2. The CDR3 is 14 amino acids. The germline V gene has CDR1 MNHEY and CDR2 SVGAGI. DNA for the CDR3: TGTGCCAGCAGTTACTCGGCGGGGGGTAATGAGCAGTTCTTC. It translates to CASSYSAGGNEQFF.

The chain is built from TRBV6-5 and TRBJ2-7; TRBD2 is a possible D gene (5 bases). The CDR3 totals 15 residues. The V and J ends lost 2 bases and 3 bases respectively, with 14 bases between them. Germline CDR1 is MNHEY and CDR2 is SVGAGI. CDR3 residues: CASSYDRGLGYEQYF. CDR3 nucleotide sequence: TGTGCCAGCAGTTACGATCGGGGTCTGGGCTACGAGCAGTACTTC.

The chain is built from TRBV5-4 and TRBJ2-5; TRBD1 agrees at 8 bases. Germline values: CDR1 SGHNT, CDR2 YYREEE (reference sequence). V lost 0 bases, J lost 1 base, and 2 bases stayed unmatched. The CDR3 totals 15 residues. The CDR3: CASSLGQGIQETQYF. The CDR3 nucleotides read TGTGCCAGCAGCTTGGGACAGGGGATCCAAGAGACCCAGTACTTC.

The rearrangement uses TRBV7-9 and TRBJ2-7; D uncertain. Per germline, CDR1 SEHNR and CDR2 FQNEAQ (reference sequence). The CDR3 length is 13 residues. V dropped 5 bases and J dropped 3 bases, with 11 bases sitting between them. The DNA for the CDR3 is TGTGCCAGCAGCCCTCGAGACAACTACGAGCAGTACTTC. It specifies CASSPRDNYEQYF.

The chain carries TRBV19 and TRBJ2-1; the match to TRBD2 covers 7 bases. The CDR3 runs to 15 residues. CDR1 is LNHDA and CDR2 is SQIVND in the germline V gene (reference sequence). Unmatched junction bases numbered 4, after V lost 2 bases and J lost 3 bases. CDR3: CASSIISGDYNEQFF. The CDR3 DNA sequence: TGTGCCAGTAGTATAATAAGCGGGGACTACAATGAGCAGTTCTTC.

The genes are TRBV4-2 and TRBJ2-2; perhaps TRBD2 as D (6 bases). Trimming cost V 4 bases and J 6 bases, with 27 bases left between them. Germline CDR1 LGHNA, CDR2 YNFKEQ. The CDR3 is 19 residues long. CDR3 amino acids: CASSRALASEGIPAGELFF. The CDR3 bases are TGTGCCAGCAGCCGAGCCCTCGCCTCGGAGGGAATACCCGCCGGGGAGCTGTTTTTT.

CDR3 residues: CASTLGYEQYF. The CDR3, as DNA: TGTGCCAGCACCCTCGGGTACGAGCAGTACTTC. The chain links TRBV11-2 to TRBJ2-7; D not certain. There are 11 residues in the CDR3. V was shortened by 7 bases and J by 4 bases, with 8 bases between the two germline ends. Germline CDR1 and CDR2: SGHAT and FQNNGV.

The V gene is TRBV12-5, the J gene TRBJ2-1; D possibly corresponds to TRBD2 (7 bases). This CDR3 region has 15 residues. Germline V gene sequence: CDR1 LGHNT, CDR2 FRNRAP. Deletions cut 7 bases from V and 8 bases from J, with 21 bases between. Here the CDR3 reads CASALGGPPVDEQFF. DNA for the CDR3: TGTGCTAGTGCTCTCGGGGGGCCCCCTGTGGATGAGCAGTTCTTC.

The V call is TRBV4-3, the J call TRBJ1-2; D is perhaps TRBD1 (6 bases). Trimming took off 0 bases at V and 8 bases at J, with 16 bases between the two ends. The CDR3 runs 15 residues. Per the germline V gene, CDR1 is LGHNA and CDR2 is YSLEER. CDR3 bases: TGCGCCAGCAGCCAAGATTCGGGACTTCAGGGGGGCTACACCTTC. Its protein is CASSQDSGLQGGYTF.

The genes are TRBV4-1 and TRBJ2-3; D is undetermined. Trimming left V 3 bases short and J 1 base short, with 14 bases between. The germline V gene has CDR1 MGHRA and CDR2 YSYEKL. The CDR3 spans 16 residues. The CDR3 is CASSHPPLHGTDTQYF. The CDR3, as DNA: TGCGCCAGCAGCCACCCCCCGCTCCACGGCACAGATACGCAGTATTTT.

The chain uses TRBV6-6 and TRBJ1-5; a weak D match, TRBD1 (6 bases). Trimming stripped 6 bases from V and 3 bases from J, with 18 bases between. In germline, CDR1 is MNHNY, CDR2 SVGAGI (reference sequence). The CDR3 is made up of 16 amino acids. The CDR3 is CASSPPTGRPNQPQHF. CDR3 nucleotide sequence: TGTGCCAGCAGCCCCCCCACAGGGCGCCCCAATCAGCCCCAGCATTTT.

The V call is TRBV9, the J call TRBJ2-4; the D gene could be TRBD1 or TRBD2 (5 bases each). CDR3 length equals 13 residues. Trimming shortened V by 2 bases and J by 8 bases, and 11 bases separated the two germline ends. Germline V gives CDR1 SGDLS, CDR2 YYNGEE. CDR3 amino acids: CASSVWDGDIQYF. The CDR3, as DNA: TGTGCCAGCAGCGTTTGGGACGGGGACATTCAGTACTTC.

This clone was recorded a few times. The J gene is TRBJ2-5, the V gene TRBV4-1; D may be TRBD1 (7 bases). Germline V lookup: CDR1 MGHRA, CDR2 YSYEKL. V dropped 4 bases and J dropped 1 base, with 19 bases sitting between them. The CDR3 sequence is 17 residues long. The CDR3 nucleotides are TGCGCCAGCAGCCCTCGATGGCCGGGGGACAGCCAAGAGACCCAGTACTTC. It is translated as CASSPRWPGDSQETQYF.

Note on this clone: The sample carries other DNA sequences with the same CDR3. In DNA, the CDR3 is TGCGCCAGCAGCCAAGGGGCGGGCAATCAGCCCCAGCATTTT. Its protein is CASSQGAGNQPQHF. The V gene is TRBV4-1, the J gene TRBJ1-5; no definite D call. The V gene's germline CDR1 is MGHRA and CDR2 YSYEKL. V was pared by 1 base and J by 2 bases, with 6 bases between. This CDR3 is built from 14 residues.

The chain is built from TRBV5-1 and TRBJ2-2; 9 positions agree with TRBD2. The J segment lost 2 bases and the V segment lost 0 bases, leaving 5 bases of the junction unmatched. This CDR3 comprises 17 residues. Germline V CDR1 and CDR2: SGHRS, YFSETQ. The CDR3 here is CASSLVLAGFNTGELFF. The CDR3 DNA is TGCGCCAGCAGCTTGGTCCTAGCGGGGTTCAACACCGGGGAGCTGTTTTTT.

The chain has TRBV29-1 and TRBJ2-5; 8 nucleotides agree with TRBD1. The CDR3 spans 13 residues. After removal of 6 bases from V and 4 bases from J, the junction contained 7 bases not matched to a gene. Germline V gives CDR1 SQVTM, CDR2 ANQGSEA. This CDR3 is CSVDRGVLETQYF. The CDR3 region has the DNA TGCAGCGTCGACAGGGGCGTCTTAGAGACCCAGTACTTC.

Details on this clone: The sample holds other DNA sequences that translate to the same CDR3. J is TRBJ1-4 and V is TRBV15, with D unresolved. Germline V gives CDR1 LNHNV, CDR2 YYDKDF (reference sequence). This CDR3 has 14 residues. Trimming took 3 bases from V and 2 from J, leaving 7 bases between them. In DNA form, the CDR3 reads TGTGCCACCAGCAGGGGAATTACTAATGAAAAACTGTTTTTT. This encodes CATSRGITNEKLFF.

V gene TRBV13 combines with J gene TRBJ2-2; no clear D. Germline CDR1 is PRHDT and CDR2 is FYEKMQ (reference sequence). Trimming pared 0 bases from V and 0 bases from J, leaving 8 bases between. CDR3 length: 16 amino acids. The CDR3 sequence: CASSLGHFTNTGELFF. The CDR3 DNA is TGTGCCAGCAGCTTAGGACACTTTACGAACACCGGGGAGCTGTTTTTT.

V and J are TRBV13 and TRBJ2-5, with 12 bases matching TRBD2. The germline V gene has CDR1 PRHDT and CDR2 FYEKMQ (reference sequence). CDR3 size: 16 residues. The junction had 9 bases not matched to a gene; V was cut back by 5 bases and J by 5 bases. The CDR3 DNA is TGTGCCAGCAGCGGCCGACTAGCGGGGGTAGTGGAGACCCAGTACTTC. Its translation: CASSGRLAGVVETQYF.

CDR3: CSVEAPDRGLYEQYF. CDR3 DNA: TGCAGCGTTGAGGCTCCTGACAGGGGGCTCTACGAGCAGTACTTC. V usage is TRBV29-1 and J usage is TRBJ2-7; 10 bases map to TRBD1. The J segment lost 3 bases and the V segment lost 3 bases, leaving 8 bases of the junction unmatched. The CDR3 contains 15 residues. Germline V gives CDR1 SQVTM, CDR2 ANQGSEA.

The table lists this clone with a few counts. CDR3 region: CASSQGGVAGELFF. Here the CDR3 DNA reads TGTGCCAGCAGCCAAGGGGGCGTTGCCGGGGAGCTGTTTTTT. The chain combines TRBV5-4 with TRBJ2-2; 7 bases match TRBD1. The CDR3 is made up of 14 amino acids. Germline V gives CDR1 SGHNT, CDR2 YYREEE (reference sequence). Germline trimming cut 4 bases from V and 6 bases from J; bases unmatched to any gene: 6.

This sequence joins TRBV5-1 and TRBJ2-7; 8 nucleotides align to TRBD1. CDR3 size: 14 residues. J lost 3 bases, V lost 0 bases, and 2 bases had no gene match. Germline V gene lookup returns CDR1 SGHRS and CDR2 YFSETQ. The CDR3 reads CASSLGTGIYEQYF. CDR3 in DNA: TGCGCCAGCAGCTTGGGGACAGGGATCTACGAGCAGTACTTC.

The chain uses TRBV12-5 and TRBJ1-2, with D unclear. The CDR3 runs to 14 residues. Trimming removed 2 bases from V and 4 bases from J, with 11 bases in between. Germline values: CDR1 LGHNT, CDR2 FRNRAP. CDR3: CASGLPHAVYGYTF. For the CDR3, the DNA is TGTGCTAGTGGTTTGCCACACGCGGTCTATGGCTACACCTTC.

The chain links TRBV7-6 to TRBJ2-3; the D gene is possibly TRBD1 (6 bases). The CDR3 is 19 amino acids. The V and J ends lost 1 base and 0 bases respectively, with 20 bases between them. Germline values: CDR1 SGHVS, CDR2 FNYEAQ. DNA for the CDR3: TGTGCCAGCAGCTTAGTAAGGACAGCAACGTTATCTAGCACAGATACGCAGTATTTT. As protein: CASSLVRTATLSSTDTQYF.

The chain couples TRBV4-3 to TRBJ1-1; D is undetermined. Germline-derived CDR1 and CDR2 are LGHNA and YSLEER. Trimming removed 0 bases from V and 8 bases from J, with 10 bases in between. CDR3 length: 13 amino acids. The CDR3, as DNA: TGCGCCAGCAGCCAAGAAGTGGCTTACGAAGCTTTCTTT. It translates to CASSQEVAYEAFF.

The V and J genes are TRBV30 and TRBJ2-1; D gene ambiguous. CDR3 size: 12 residues. CDR1 and CDR2 from the germline V gene are GTSNPN and SVGIG (reference sequence). V was trimmed by 2 bases and J by 3 bases, leaving 5 bases between them. Here the CDR3 reads CAWSKSYNEQFF. In DNA form, the CDR3 reads TGTGCCTGGAGTAAAAGCTACAATGAGCAGTTCTTC.

The V call is TRBV7-2, the J call TRBJ1-2; possibly TRBD1 for D (6 bases). Trimming removed 7 bases from V and 4 bases from J, with 16 bases in between. Germline values: CDR1 SGHTA, CDR2 FQGNSA. This CDR3 region has 14 residues. The CDR3 nucleotides are TGTGCCAGCACCCGAGTCGGACAGCTCTATGGCTACACCTTC. This sequence encodes CASTRVGQLYGYTF.